Included here is one T cell receptor (beta chain) sequence, with context. In the study's own analysis: Sequence data from immunoSEQ were junction-only and lacked quality scores; consequently, filtering differed. Profiling relied on immunoSEQ multiplex PCR, and the TCRdb table lists in-frame clones only, not all of them. For V, J and clone size, that table is used; D and trimming come from the DNA. This table has about 480,000 clones, nearly 80% appearing once. The data were obtained in a study of shared clonotypes between healthy human individuals. This CDR3 spans 16 amino acids. The V gene end was trimmed by 3 bases and the J gene end by 5 bases; junction bases not matched to a gene: 8. Germline CDR1 reads MNHNS; CDR2 reads SASEGT. The study used about 90 million PBMCs per unsorted sample for genomic DNA.

The sequenced sample consisted of PBMCs. The chain combines TRBV6-1 with TRBJ2-1, with 9 bases matching TRBD2. This TCR derives from a woman between 35 and 50 years old in good health. Some clones in this sample may be carry-over from other donors' samples. This chain's CDR3 is CASSEIRASGNNEQFF. CDR3 DNA: TGTGCCAGCAGTGAGATACGGGCTAGCGGGAACAATGAGCAGTTCTTC.